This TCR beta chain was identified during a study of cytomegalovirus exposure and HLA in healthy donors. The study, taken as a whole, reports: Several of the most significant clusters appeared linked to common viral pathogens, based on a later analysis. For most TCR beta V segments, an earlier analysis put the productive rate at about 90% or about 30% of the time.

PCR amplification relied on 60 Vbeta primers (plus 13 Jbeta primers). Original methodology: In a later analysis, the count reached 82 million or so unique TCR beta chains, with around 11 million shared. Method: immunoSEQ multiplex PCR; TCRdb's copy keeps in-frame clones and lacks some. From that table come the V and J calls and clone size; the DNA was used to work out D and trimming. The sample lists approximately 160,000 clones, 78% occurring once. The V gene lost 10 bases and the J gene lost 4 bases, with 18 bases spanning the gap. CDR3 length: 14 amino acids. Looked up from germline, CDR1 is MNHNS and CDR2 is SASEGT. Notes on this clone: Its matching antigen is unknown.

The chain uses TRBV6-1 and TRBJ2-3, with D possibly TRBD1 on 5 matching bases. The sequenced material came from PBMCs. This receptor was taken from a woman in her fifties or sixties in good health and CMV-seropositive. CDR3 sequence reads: CATQDGVGADTQYF. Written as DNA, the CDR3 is TGTGCCACCCAAGATGGGGTAGGGGCAGATACGCAGTATTTT.